This T cell receptor (beta chain) was captured by sequencing in a study of shared clonotypes between healthy human individuals. The study, taken as a whole, reports: Generation probabilities of non-shared clonotypes were lower (relative to those shared by all four donors).

This clone was seen a few times. Antigen specificity is unknown. The CDR3 spans 10 residues. From germline, CDR1 is SGHTA and CDR2 FQGNSA. The V end was cut by 7 bases, the J end by 8 bases, with 8 bases between. The assay was immunoSEQ multiplex PCR, and TCRdb's table has in-frame clones only and misses some. The data contain 2 million to 2.5 million clones, over 90% of them singletons. The sample taken for sequencing was naive CD4+ T cells from PBMCs. The sample's subset: CD45RA+ positively selected. The TCR sequence derives from a man younger than 35 in good health. Some clones in this sample may be carry-over from other donors' samples. The chain has TRBV7-2 and TRBJ1-2; D is unresolved. This CDR3 reads CASILAGYTF. The DNA for the CDR3 is TGTGCCAGCATCCTAGCAGGCTACACCTTC.